This record concerns one T cell receptor (beta chain) sequence. Antigen: not known. The data belong to a study of cytomegalovirus exposure and HLA in healthy donors. Points from the study as a whole: It emerged from a later analysis that several of the most significant clusters appeared to be linked to common viral pathogens. When analyzed later, a missense DCLRE1C variant was found to be linked to TCR beta V- and J-gene trimming. Prediction of most subjects' HLA-A and HLA-B alleles by TCR beta sequences was reportedly accurate.

With 60 Vbeta and 13 Jbeta primers, the PCR was carried out. Authors' analysis steps: Roughly 12 million shared chains were among some 80 million unique TCR beta chains counted in a later analysis. TCRdb's copy holds only in-frame clones and misses some; the assay was immunoSEQ multiplex PCR. The V and J calls and the clone size are those of that table, but D and trimming were determined from the DNA. The table records tens of thousands of clones, 73% of them present only once. This CDR3 is 15 amino acids long. V lost 4 bases and J 8 bases, leaving 17 bases between the germline ends. Germline loops: CDR1 LGHNA, CDR2 YNFKEQ.

J is TRBJ1-4 and V is TRBV4-2; the D is unclear. The clonotype was recovered from a man between 50 and 59 years old in good health and CMV-seronegative. Input material: PBMCs. Here the CDR3 reads CASSPWKRAGEKLFF. In DNA form, the CDR3 reads TGTGCCAGCAGCCCCTGGAAGCGCGCGGGGGAAAAACTGTTTTTT.